These 11 T cell receptor beta chains were all obtained from the same sample, sequenced in a study of shared clonotypes between healthy human individuals. Sequencing was performed with immunoSEQ multiplex PCR; in TCRdb, only in-frame clones are kept and a portion is missing. The data show about 1.1 million clones, roughly 80% seen once. The specimen sequenced was memory CD4+ T cells from PBMCs. Subset here: CD45RA-negative fraction. These receptors were obtained from a man between 18 and 29 years old in good health. Some clones in this sample may be carry-over from other donors' samples.

The genes are TRBV7-9 and TRBJ1-5; TRBD1 is a possible D gene (5 bases). The V gene's germline CDR1 is SEHNR and CDR2 FQNEAQ (reference sequence). The CDR3 is made up of 13 amino acids. Trimming removed 7 bases at V and 5 bases at J, with 12 bases between. The CDR3 DNA reads TGTGCCAGCACAGTGGGGCTGGATCAGCCCCAGCATTTT. It is translated as CASTVGLDQPQHF.

Only one count was recorded for this clone. The chain links TRBV7-2 to TRBJ2-7; D is unclear. V gave up 1 base and J gave up 3 bases, with 13 bases separating them. The CDR3 contains 15 residues. CDR1 SGHTA and CDR2 FQGNSA come from the germline V gene. This chain's CDR3 is CASSLVGLQNYEQYF. The CDR3 nucleotides are TGTGCCAGCAGCTTAGTCGGGCTACAAAACTACGAGCAGTACTTC.

The rearrangement uses TRBV28 and TRBJ2-2; 8 bases agree with TRBD2. V lost 5 bases and J lost 8; bases outside the gene matches: 7. CDR3 size: 14 residues. Germline CDR1 and CDR2: MDHEN and SYDVKM. The CDR3 reads CASSPGLAFGELFF. The CDR3 DNA follows: TGTGCCAGCAGTCCAGGACTAGCTTTTGGGGAGCTGTTTTTT.

The V call is TRBV28, the J call TRBJ2-3, with 12 positions matching TRBD1. Germline CDR1 and CDR2: MDHEN and SYDVKM. The junction had 12 bases not matched to a gene; V was cut back by 6 bases and J by 8 bases. The CDR3 loop spans 16 amino acids. The CDR3 bases are TGTGCCAGCAGCCGTCCGGGACAGGGGGCGTGGGGTACGCAGTATTTT. It yields the protein CASSRPGQGAWGTQYF.

As DNA, the CDR3 is TGTGCCAGCAGCTCCTTGCGAGGGGGTTATAGCAATCAGCCCCAGCATTTT. This encodes CASSSLRGGYSNQPQHF. V usage is TRBV7-9 and J usage is TRBJ1-5; D possibly corresponds to TRBD1 (6 bases). The CDR3 contains 17 residues. V lost 4 bases, J lost 0 bases, and 16 bases lay in between. Germline V gene data show CDR1 as SEHNR and CDR2 as FQNEAQ (reference sequence).

J is TRBJ2-1 and V is TRBV6-7; 9 nucleotides align to TRBD2. TRBV6-7 is known as an ORF, though its function is uncertain. Losses at the gene ends were 3 bases for V and 8 bases for J; bases not matched to a gene: 14. This CDR3 is built from 17 residues. The CDR3 DNA reads TGTGCCAGCAGTTATGAGGGGCTAGCGGGACGTGGGGATGAGCAGTTCTTC. Translation gives CASSYEGLAGRGDEQFF.

J is TRBJ2-1 and V is TRBV15; TRBD2 is a possible D gene (6 bases). V was cut by 0 bases and J by 0 bases, with 21 bases left in between. CDR1 is LNHNV, CDR2 YYDKDF, per germline (reference sequence). The CDR3 spans 20 residues. CDR3 sequence: CATSRDRAGIGPSSYNEQFF. DNA of the CDR3: TGTGCCACCAGCAGAGATAGGGCGGGAATAGGACCAAGCTCCTACAATGAGCAGTTCTTC.

The chain employs TRBV5-1 and TRBJ2-5, with 9 positions matching TRBD1. V lost 0 bases and J lost 7; bases outside the gene matches: 1. This CDR3 region has 13 residues. Germline V gene data show CDR1 as SGHRS and CDR2 as YFSETQ. CDR3 sequence reads: CASSLGQGGTQYF. In DNA form, the CDR3 reads TGCGCCAGCAGCTTGGGACAGGGGGGGACCCAGTACTTC.

The gene calls are TRBV19 and TRBJ2-7, with 11 bases identical to TRBD1. Germline assignment: CDR1 LNHDA and CDR2 SQIVND (reference sequence). The CDR3 totals 15 residues. The junction had 5 bases not matched to a gene; V was cut back by 4 bases and J by 3 bases. CDR3: CASSSPGQGGYEQYF. As DNA, the CDR3 is TGTGCCAGTAGTAGCCCGGGACAGGGGGGCTACGAGCAGTACTTC.

The rearrangement joins TRBV5-1 to TRBJ1-5; no reliable D call. Germline values: CDR1 SGHRS, CDR2 YFSETQ. The germline V and J ends were trimmed by 4 bases and 5 bases, with 13 bases remaining between them. The CDR3 has 14 amino acids. CDR3 loop: CASSPGAFDQPQHF. The DNA for the CDR3 is TGCGCCAGCAGCCCTGGCGCGTTCGATCAGCCCCAGCATTTT.

This chain joins TRBV5-4 and TRBJ2-1; perhaps TRBD1 as D (6 bases). The CDR3 has 13 residues. Germline-derived CDR1 and CDR2 are SGHNT and YYREEE (reference sequence). Trimming stripped 5 bases from V and 3 bases from J, with 9 bases between. Here the CDR3 DNA reads TGTGCCAGCAGGGCGGACAGCTACAATGAGCAGTTCTTC. This codes for CASRADSYNEQFF.